What follows describes a single TCR beta chain. No antigen is known for it. A much larger clone differs by one base, so this may be a read error. Counted from cysteine to phenylalanine, this CDR3 has 13 amino acids. Only the CDR3 DNA stays, 39 bases, in frame from base 1. V is cut by 0 bases and J by 6 bases, and the space between the germline ends is 3 bases. These data originate in a study of tumor-infiltrating lymphocytes in primary liver carcinoma (dated by TCRdb to the late 2010s). In terms of the full investigation: Hepatocellular carcinoma (four) or combined HCC and intrahepatic cholangiocarcinoma (one) was present in the five patients, who were three men and two women aged 30 to 69 years. The tumors of the five patients were staged as T1-T3 N0M0, with maximum diameters ranging from about 4.2 to 10 cm. Samples yielded roughly 3.65 to 7.5 million productive TCRbeta reads; read depth did not differ significantly between tissue types. Across five regions of each liver tumor, along with adjacent normal tissue and blood, the study brought together TCRbeta repertoire sequencing, expression microarrays and whole-exome sequencing. A total of about 35 specimens from 5 patients went through TCRbeta repertoire sequencing, namely 25 tumor regions, 5 adjacent noncancerous liver tissues and 5 peripheral blood samples. To link TCRbeta repertoire diversity to the local molecular phenotype, the 20 to 25 tumor region samples were profiled with Agilent mRNA microarrays. High reproducibility was observed for the technical replicate repertoires, with mean shared-clone rates near 0.89 and correlation coefficients above 0.95.

TCRbeta-specific cDNA was reverse-transcribed from approximately 500 ng total RNA using a constant-region primer and ProtoScript II reverse transcriptase. Three nested multiplex PCR rounds, following a slightly modified ARM-PCR procedure, were used to build the TCRbeta libraries. The first two PCR rounds used multiplex TRBV1-TRBV30 forward primers with a Cbeta reverse primer, each for about 10 cycles. Sample barcodes and Illumina adapters were added in a final 25-cycle PCR using Deep VentR polymerase. Before sequencing, amplicons of 200-500 bp were gel-purified using a QIAquick gel extraction kit. An Illumina HiSeq 2500 was used to sequence the TCRbeta amplicons, generating 250-bp paired-end reads. Turning to the authors' computational methods: Reads were quality-trimmed with Trimmomatic v0.33, and paired reads were merged with FLASH v1.2.11 to recover full CDR3 sequences. V, D and J germline segments were assigned to the rearranged TCRbeta sequences by MiGEC v1.2.1b. Clonotype statistics, along with Shannon-Wiener diversity indices, were calculated using VDJtools v1.0.0. To reduce sampling bias, subsequent analyses other than the diversity analysis used only the 250 most abundant clonotypes in each sample. TCRdb reanalyzed the raw reads on its own, using fastp at Q25 for trimming and MiXCR for clone calling, and kept in-frame beta chains. Merged by CDR3 protein, the rows form single entries marked with the most common genes and DNA. TCRdb's processing, not the authors' own work, is the source of the V and J calls. For this sample the table gives roughly 120,000 distinct CDR3 sequences, of which 64% were detected only once. 7.5% to 8.5% of the sample comes from the top ten.

Without any cell sorting, total RNA and DNA were extracted together from about 20-30 mg of bulk tissue using the AllPrep DNA/RNA mini kit. Surgical resection was performed in China between late 2015 and 2016 on four to six patients with histopathologically diagnosed primary liver carcinoma. At the time of sampling, the patients were treatment-naive and had chronic HBV infection. Five spatially separated regions were sampled per tumor: superior, inferior, left-lateral and right-lateral poles, plus the tumor centre. Histological examination found more than 80% viable tumor cells in every tumor sample. Fresh tumor and adjacent tissue pieces were bisected, with one half stored in RNAlater at -80 degrees C and the other half sent for histology. Study-wide findings and limitations: Repertoire overlap was found to be higher between tumor regions (mean around 35%) than between tumor-adjacent (about 17%) or tumor-blood (about 14%) pairs, consistent with antigen-driven expansion. Since the samples were bulk and unsorted, there was no way to compare CD4+ and CD8+ T cell repertoires. With just 4 or 5 patients in the study, the authors point out that the findings should be validated in a larger study. Because only the TCR beta chain was sequenced and unpaired alpha chains were not captured, true repertoire diversity is likely underestimated. Only about 8-24% of top clones were present in all five regions of a tumor, suggesting spatial heterogeneity of tumor-infiltrating T cells. A significantly larger repertoire fraction was made up by the top 250 clones in tumors than in blood (p = 0.039).

The specimen sequenced was liver tumor tissue from sampling region 3. The sample's cell subset or site label is to be understood as: tumor region T3, left-lateral pole. The rearrangement combines TRBV12-3 or TRBV12-4 with TRBJ2-6, with no confident D gene call. This receptor was identified in a woman aged 60-75 years with primary liver carcinoma and hepatitis B virus infection. CDR3 protein: CASSLAEANVLTF. The sequence in DNA is TGTGCCAGCAGTTTAGCTGAGGCCAACGTCCTGACTTTC.